The sequence of this T cell receptor (beta chain) was determined in a study of cytomegalovirus exposure and HLA in healthy donors (dated by TCRdb to the late 2010s). General notes on the study: In an earlier analysis of roughly 590 of the donors, about 270 Gb of sequence data and 100 million or so unique TCR beta sequences from roughly 190 million T cells were reported. Besides the first cohort of around 700 subjects, a separate validation cohort made up of 120 different subjects was used. An early release covering roughly 600 HLA-typed donors comprised about 290 gigabases of sequencing data and around 80 million unique TCR sequences. Donor age, sex, ethnicity and CMV serostatus were collected together with the repertoire data. All discovery cohort repertoires had been generated on a single sequencing platform. High-throughput TCR immunosequencing, statistical association of individual TCRs with disease status, and machine learning were combined to predict cytomegalovirus infection status. An earlier analysis of about 620 of the donors applied high-throughput TCR beta sequencing to assess whether each TCR beta V gene segment acted as functional or pseudogenic. HLA typing covered class I and class II loci at four-digit resolution. Across 398 genotyped donors of the cohort, an average of about 240,000 unique TCR beta nucleotide sequences per donor were sequenced, and 15% to 20% of those sequences were non-productive. The number of donors typed differed by locus, with roughly 629-640 for A, B, C, DRB1 and DQB1, roughly 520 for DQA1, nearly 610 for DPA1, and around 450 for DPB1. Genome-wide SNP genotypes for about 65% of the 666 donors were used in a later genetic analysis, which treated that subset as a discovery cohort. The genetic ancestry cluster associated with self-reported Caucasian donors included about 84% of the roughly 390 genotyped donors. A later analysis re-analyzed previously published TCR beta repertoires from 650 to 800 donors and added high-resolution HLA genotyping to study TCR occurrence patterns. The aim of the study was to test whether cataloging public T cell receptors could identify signatures of past pathogen exposure. Because of strong linkage in the cohort, five DR-DQ haplotypes were treated as single units for association and clustering. The study used immunosequencing to profile the T cell repertoires of several hundred subjects and linked those repertoires to cytomegalovirus serostatus. Rather than using new phenotypic data, the later analysis identified candidate immune exposures from TCR beta sequences and from how often those sequences occurred across donors.

For this clone: Its antigen is unknown. Base-call qualities are not available, and no considerably larger clone is one nucleotide away.

Results and caveats for the whole study, not just this receptor: V-gene and J-gene trimming of TCR beta chains was associated with a missense DCLRE1C variant in a later genetic analysis, and the association was replicated in an independent cohort. The classifier was reported to diagnose cytomegalovirus status with high specificity and sensitivity in both the original cohort and the validation cohort. In a later analysis, HLA-associated TCR beta chains showed more clonal expansion and lower generation probabilities than non-associated chains that were equally common. When HLA alleles, especially DR and DQ, strongly co-occurred, attributing TCR associations to individual alleles was difficult. A further reported finding was that TCR beta sequences accurately predicted the HLA-A and HLA-B alleles for most subjects in the first cohort. In a later analysis, TCR association rates were found to vary across HLA loci, with the most associated TCRs seen for DRB1 alleles and the fewest for HLA-C alleles. Across donors, most TCR sequences were observed very rarely, whereas some public TCRs were present in many individuals. In vitro tests confirmed that a few of the cytomegalovirus-associated TCR beta chains recognize cytomegalovirus antigens. A total of roughly 160 TCR beta chains were listed by the study as associated with cytomegalovirus. It was suggested by the authors that the approach could potentially be generalized to other disease states and immunological phenotypes. Because counts were too low, some 17 rarely observed V segments, including chromosome 9 orphons, were excluded from the earlier analysis of 587 of the donors. At a false discovery rate of 0.05, a later analysis linked under 20,000 TCR beta sequences to specific HLA alleles. A later analysis reported that several top co-occurrence clusters appeared linked to parvovirus B19, influenza, CMV and Epstein-Barr virus. Because some donors lacked HLA typing at each locus, the association tests relied only on the typed subset. Correlated functional status among segregating V segments might reflect linkage disequilibrium, but an unknown experimental factor could not be ruled out. Some IMGT-functional V segments, including TRBV6-2 and TRBV6-3, could not be distinguished by the 87-base-pair reads and were therefore excluded. A later genetic analysis reported fewer N-insertions in productive TCRs among donors in an Asian-associated ancestry cluster than the roughly 690-donor mean. Roughly uniform sequencing depth across donors was assumed in presence/absence analyses, although this assumption may not hold. A cluster of highly shared sequence variants was judged likely to represent a technical artifact of the sequencing pipeline. In an earlier analysis of approximately 590 of the donors, most TCR beta V segments were observed in productive rearrangements about 90% or about 30% of the time, broadly matching IMGT annotations. Only TCR beta chains were sequenced in this cohort, and the absence of alpha or paired-chain data limited detectable features. Most CMV-associated TCR beta chains appeared to be HLA-restricted in a later analysis, and the HLA associations seemed to be driven largely by CMV exposure. For the cohort, immune exposure information was limited to CMV serostatus.

The junction carries 13 bases between V and J, which are trimmed by 0 bases and 7 bases respectively. CDR1 GTSNPN and CDR2 SVGIG are derived from the germline V gene (reference sequence). The CDR3 holds 14 amino acids from the cysteine to the phenylalanine. Only the CDR3 region is kept as DNA, spanning 42 bases read in frame from base 1. The cohort was made up of 650 to 700 healthy bone marrow donors. Cohort members were all nominally healthy when sampled, although unrecorded immune exposures were likely present. The donor was CMV seropositive and belonged to the group of about 290 seropositive cohort members. A peripheral blood sample was provided by each donor, and peripheral blood mononuclear cells were used for TCR beta sequencing. Genomic DNA was extracted from the blood cell samples with the Qiagen DNeasy Blood Extraction Kit. Libraries came from the immunoSEQ multiplex PCR assay. The multiplex PCR relied on a mix of 60 forward primers for TCR Vbeta segments and 13 reverse primers for TCR Jbeta segments. A multiplex PCR assay on genomic DNA amplified the CDR3 region of rearranged TCR beta genes. Amplified TCR beta libraries were sequenced as 87-base-pair reads on the Illumina HiSeq System. Processing in the source paper ran as follows. Across the roughly 600 repertoires, a later analysis counted some 80 million unique TCR beta chains, about 10 million of which were shared by at least two donors. A nearest-neighbor algorithm error-corrected the raw reads and collapsed the reads into unique sequences, merging closely related sequences to remove PCR and sequencing errors. CDR3 sequences were aligned to IMGT reference sequences to assign V, D and J gene segments. For a sequence to be retained, a match of at least six nucleotides was required to both a V gene segment and a J gene segment. Rearrangements were called productive when the CDR3 lacked stop codons and stayed in frame with V and J; all others were non-productive. Following IMGT convention, CDR3 was defined as the stretch from the second conserved V-encoded cysteine up to the conserved J-encoded phenylalanine. The earlier analysis of a few hundred of the donors excluded sequences that lacked an unambiguous match to a single V gene segment. An earlier analysis of 587 of the donors called V segments functional above 56.7% productive rearrangements and segregating when the between-donor standard deviation exceeded 5%. A statistical classification framework was built for diagnosing cytomegalovirus status from the catalog of TCR beta chain sequences. A later analysis assigned V and J genes by comparing TCR nucleotide sequences with IMGT/GENE-DB human TR gene sequences. A later analysis assigned CDR3 sequences and most-parsimonious VDJ recombination scenarios with the TCRdist pipeline. In a later analysis, each TCR beta chain was defined by its CDR3 amino acid sequence together with its V-gene family, and reads without a unique V-gene family were excluded. As a way to deal with suspected cross-contamination and a sequencing artifact, a later analysis dropped hundreds of nucleotide sequences that were highly shared and had low generation probability. A later analysis calculated a clonal expansion index for each public chain from normalized within-repertoire ranks of inferred template counts. In a later analysis, generation probabilities were computed with a VDJ recombination model fitted to out-of-frame rearrangements, and the resulting probabilities were checked against IGoR. A later analysis scored TCR-TCR, TCR-HLA and TCR-CMV co-occurrence with hypergeometric tests, applying a repertoire-size bias correction to TCR pairs. A later analysis estimated false discovery rates by permuting HLA or CMV assignments 20 times. In a later analysis, co-occurring TCRs were grouped using DBSCAN, and TCRdist sequence similarity was added for clustering within HLA-allele-positive subsets. Repertoires with fewer than 30,000 or more than 120,000 public chains, plus five repertoires with anomalous nucleotide sharing, were excluded from co-occurrence clustering. Held by TCRdb, this immuneACCESS table contains in-frame sequences only and omits some clones. Under half of the omission traces to an unresolved V gene where checked; the cause of the rest is unknown. That table furnishes V, J and clone size, whereas the DNA furnished D and trimming. This sample has about 120,000 clones in its table, and roughly four fifths of those were observed once. The ten largest clones take up roughly 3% of the sample.

This receptor chain uses TRBV30 and TRBJ1-5, with a weak D call of TRBD1 (5 bases match). Sequenced: PBMCs. The clonotype comes from a woman in her thirties or forties in good health and CMV-seropositive. The CDR3 region: CAWSVYGGGQPQHF. The nucleotide sequence is TGTGCCTGGAGTGTATACGGGGGTGGGCAGCCCCAGCATTTT.